One sample yielded the 3 T cell receptor beta chains listed below, sequenced in a study of T cell repertoires in cytomegalovirus infection. Each CDR3 protein gets one entry after TCRdb re-called the reads with MiXCR. The sample carries 510,000 or so distinct CDR3 sequences, around a quarter recorded once. Sequencing input: PBMCs. The source is a human donor in good health (CMV status not recorded). Some clones in this sample may be carry-over from other donors' samples.

CDR3 coding DNA: TGTGCCAGCAGAGAGCCGGGGGCCCTCGAGCAGTACTTC. Its protein product is CASREPGALEQYF. The rearrangement uses TRBV27 and TRBJ2-7; D may be TRBD1 or TRBD2 (6 bases each). Trimming left V 6 bases short and J 6 bases short, with 15 bases between. The CDR3 extends over 13 amino acids. CDR1 and CDR2 (germline): MNHEY, SMNVEV (reference sequence).

This clonotype was observed a handful of times. The chain joins TRBV5-4 to TRBJ1-1; 8 nucleotides agree with TRBD1. The length of the CDR3 is 15 residues. Germline V gives CDR1 SGHNT, CDR2 YYREEE (reference sequence). The V gene end was trimmed by 4 bases and the J gene end by 1 base; junction bases not matched to a gene: 6. This chain's CDR3 is CASSVRTGKNTEAFF. CDR3 nucleotides: TGTGCCAGCAGCGTTCGGACAGGGAAGAACACTGAAGCTTTCTTT.

The table lists this clonotype with a few counts. The gene calls are TRBV24-1 and TRBJ2-5; TRBD2 aligns across 7 bases. The CDR3 runs to 13 residues. V gave up 10 bases and J gave up 2 bases; unmatched junction bases: 6. CDR1 and CDR2 from the germline V gene are KGHDR and SFDVKD. This CDR3 is CATSRDYQETQYF. CDR3 DNA: TGTGCCACTTCACGGGACTATCAAGAGACCCAGTACTTC.